Listed below are T cell receptor beta chains from one sample, sequenced in a study of identifying expanded T cells in peripheral blood. Profiled with immunoSEQ multiplex PCR; TCRdb holds only in-frame clones, not every one. In the table there are roughly 86,000 clones, roughly 81% of which are singletons. The specimen sequenced was blood. The receptors derive from a person aged 18 to 70 in good health. Each CDR3 is given with its conserved first and last residue. A D gene is named only where the DNA matches it firmly. Clone size is stated in some rows and not others, as once, few, many or a class when expanded.

d_call	v_call	clone_size	j_call	cdr3_aa	cdr3_nt
.	TRBV6-5	.	TRBJ1-2	CASSRGVNYGYTF	TGTGCCAGCAGTCGGGGCGTAAACTATGGCTACACCTTC
.	TRBV15	.	TRBJ2-1	CATSQAGYNEQFF	TGTGCCACCAGCCAGGCGGGCTACAATGAGCAGTTCTTC
TRBD1	TRBV13	.	TRBJ2-6	CASRGSMYAGGPSGANVLTF	TGTGCCAGCCGTGGGTCAATGTATGCAGGGGGCCCCTCTGGGGCCAACGTCCTGACTTTC
.	TRBV7-3	.	TRBJ2-3	CASSPGGGSTDTQYF	TGTGCCAGCAGCCCAGGGGGGGGAAGCACAGATACGCAGTATTTT
.	TRBV7-2	.	TRBJ2-5	CASSFSPGNRETQYF	TGTGCCAGCAGCTTCTCCCCAGGGAATCGAGAGACCCAGTACTTC
.	TRBV4-3	once	TRBJ1-2	CASSQDGMARYGYTF	TGCGCCAGCAGCCAAGACGGGATGGCCCGCTATGGCTACACCTTC
.	TRBV6-1	once	TRBJ1-3	CASRRVQGNKNTIYF	TGTGCCAGCAGGAGAGTACAGGGAAACAAAAACACCATATATTTT
TRBD1	TRBV15	.	TRBJ2-7	CATSREKQGPYEQYF	TGTGCCACCAGCAGAGAGAAACAGGGGCCGTACGAGCAGTACTTC
.	TRBV11-2	.	TRBJ1-1	CASSFEGVVKTEAFF	TGTGCCAGCAGCTTTGAGGGTGTGGTGAAGACTGAAGCTTTCTTT
.	TRBV7-2	few	TRBJ1-1	CASSARQFGNTEAFF	TGTGCCAGCAGCGCACGACAGTTTGGGAACACTGAAGCTTTCTTT
.	TRBV4-3	.	TRBJ2-1	CASSQGRGISNEQFF	TGCGCCAGCAGCCAAGGGAGGGGGATCTCGAATGAGCAGTTCTTC
TRBD1	TRBV4-1	.	TRBJ2-5	CASSQDRRAAQGETQYF	TGCGCCAGCAGCCAAGATCGCCGAGCGGCGCAGGGGGAGACCCAATACTTC
.	TRBV28	.	TRBJ2-7	CASSLLRVYEQYF	TGTGCCAGCAGTTTACTCAGGGTTTACGAGCAGTACTTC
TRBD1	TRBV7-9	.	TRBJ1-1	CASSQGGQGAGTEAFF	TGTGCCAGCAGCCAAGGGGGACAGGGTGCGGGCACTGAAGCTTTCTTT